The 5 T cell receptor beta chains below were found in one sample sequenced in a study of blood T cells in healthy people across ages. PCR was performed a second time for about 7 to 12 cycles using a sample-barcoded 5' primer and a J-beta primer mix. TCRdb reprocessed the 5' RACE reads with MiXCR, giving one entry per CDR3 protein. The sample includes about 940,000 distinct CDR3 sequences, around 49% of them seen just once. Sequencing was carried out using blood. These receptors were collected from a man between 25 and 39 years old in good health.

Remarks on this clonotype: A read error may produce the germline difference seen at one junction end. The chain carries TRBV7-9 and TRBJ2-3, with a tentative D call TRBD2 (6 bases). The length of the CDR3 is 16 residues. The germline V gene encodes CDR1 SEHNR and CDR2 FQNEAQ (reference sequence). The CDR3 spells CASSAPGDINTDTQYF. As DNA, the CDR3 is TGCGCCAGCAGCGCACCGGGGGATATAAACACAGATACGCAGTATTTT.

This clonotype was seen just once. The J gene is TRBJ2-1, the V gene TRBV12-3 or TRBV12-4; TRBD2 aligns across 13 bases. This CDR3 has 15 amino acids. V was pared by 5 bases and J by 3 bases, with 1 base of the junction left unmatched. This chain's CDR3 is CASSTSGGGYNEQFF. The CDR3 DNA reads TGTGCCAGCAGTACTAGCGGGGGGGGCTACAATGAGCAGTTCTTC.

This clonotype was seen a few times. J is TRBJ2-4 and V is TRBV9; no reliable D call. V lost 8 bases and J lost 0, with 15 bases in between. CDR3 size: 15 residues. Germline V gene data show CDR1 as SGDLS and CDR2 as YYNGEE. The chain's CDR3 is CASSPRLEAKNIQYF. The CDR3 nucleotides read TGTGCCAGTAGCCCCAGACTCGAAGCCAAAAACATTCAGTACTTC.

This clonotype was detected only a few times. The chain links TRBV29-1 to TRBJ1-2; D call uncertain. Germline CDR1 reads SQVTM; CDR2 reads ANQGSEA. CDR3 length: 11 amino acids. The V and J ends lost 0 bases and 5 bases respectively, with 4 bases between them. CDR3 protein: CSVEEWYGYTF. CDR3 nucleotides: TGCAGCGTTGAAGAATGGTATGGCTACACCTTC. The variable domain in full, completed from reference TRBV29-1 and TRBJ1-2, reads SAVISQKPSRDICQRGTSLTIQCQVDSQVTMMFWYRQQPGQSLTLIATANQGSEATYESGFVIDKFPISRPNLTFSTLTVSNMSPEDSSIYLCSVEEWYGYTFGSGTRLTVV.

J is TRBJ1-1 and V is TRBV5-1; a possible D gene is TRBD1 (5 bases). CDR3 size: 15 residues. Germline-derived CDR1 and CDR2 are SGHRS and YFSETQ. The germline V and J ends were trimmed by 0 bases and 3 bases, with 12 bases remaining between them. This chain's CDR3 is CASSLDTGGYTEAFF. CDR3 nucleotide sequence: TGCGCCAGCAGCTTGGATACCGGGGGATACACTGAAGCTTTCTTT.